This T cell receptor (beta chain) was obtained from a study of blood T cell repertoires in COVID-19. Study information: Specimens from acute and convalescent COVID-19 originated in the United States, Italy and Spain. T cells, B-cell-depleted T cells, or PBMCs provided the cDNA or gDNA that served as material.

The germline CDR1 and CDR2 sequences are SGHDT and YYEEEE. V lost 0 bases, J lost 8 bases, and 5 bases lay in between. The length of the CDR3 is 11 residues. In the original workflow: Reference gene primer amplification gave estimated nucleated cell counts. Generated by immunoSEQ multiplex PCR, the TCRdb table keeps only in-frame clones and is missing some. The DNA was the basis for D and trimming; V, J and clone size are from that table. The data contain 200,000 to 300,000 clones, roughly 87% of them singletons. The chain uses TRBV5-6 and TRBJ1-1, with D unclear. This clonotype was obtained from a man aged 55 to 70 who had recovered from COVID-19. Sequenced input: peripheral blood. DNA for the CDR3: TGTGCCAGCAGCTTGGGTGTAGAAGCTTTCTTT. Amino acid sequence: CASSLGVEAFF.